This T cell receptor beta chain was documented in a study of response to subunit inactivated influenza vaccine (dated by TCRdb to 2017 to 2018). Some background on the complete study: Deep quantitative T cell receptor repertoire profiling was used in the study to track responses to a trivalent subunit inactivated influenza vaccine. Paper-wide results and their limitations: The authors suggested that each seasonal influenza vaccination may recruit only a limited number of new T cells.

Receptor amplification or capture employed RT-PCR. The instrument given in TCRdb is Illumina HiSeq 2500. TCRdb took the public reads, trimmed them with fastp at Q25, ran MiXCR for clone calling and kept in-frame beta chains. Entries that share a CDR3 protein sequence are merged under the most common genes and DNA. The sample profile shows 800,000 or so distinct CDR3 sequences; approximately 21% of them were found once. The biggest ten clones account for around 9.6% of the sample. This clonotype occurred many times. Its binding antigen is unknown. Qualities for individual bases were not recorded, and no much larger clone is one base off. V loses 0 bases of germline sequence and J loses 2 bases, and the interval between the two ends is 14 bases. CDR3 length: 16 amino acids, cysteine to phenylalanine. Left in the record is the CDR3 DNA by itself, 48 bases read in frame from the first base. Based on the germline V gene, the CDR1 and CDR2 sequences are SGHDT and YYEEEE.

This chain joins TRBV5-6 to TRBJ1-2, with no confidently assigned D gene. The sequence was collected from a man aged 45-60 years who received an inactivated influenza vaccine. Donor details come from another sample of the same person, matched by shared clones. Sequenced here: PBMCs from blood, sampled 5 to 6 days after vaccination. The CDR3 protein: CASSLEQLSSNYGYTF. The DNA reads TGTGCCAGCAGCTTGGAACAGCTATCCAGCAACTATGGCTACACCTTC.